This T cell receptor (beta chain) is from a study of response to subunit inactivated influenza vaccine. Regarding the study as a whole: A suggestion made by the authors is that each seasonal influenza vaccination recruits few new T cells.

This clonotype was counted between two and nine times. Its antigen remains unknown. Trimming cost V 4 bases and J 4 bases; bases outside gene matches: 8. Germline V gene sequence: CDR1 DFQATT, CDR2 SNEGSKA (reference sequence). The CDR3 loop spans 15 amino acids. TCRdb analysed the RT-PCR reads with MiXCR anew, one entry per CDR3 protein. This table holds hundreds of thousands of distinct CDR3 sequences, about 18% found once. The sequenced sample was PBMCs from blood, obtained roughly 5 days after vaccination. The rearrangement links TRBV20-1 to TRBJ2-2; 8 nucleotides align to TRBD2. The TCR sequence derives from a man in his fifties or sixties who received an inactivated influenza vaccine. CDR3 bases: TGCAGTGCTAAGGGATTCGGGGGGGTCACCGGGGAGCTGTTTTTT. It encodes CSAKGFGGVTGELFF.